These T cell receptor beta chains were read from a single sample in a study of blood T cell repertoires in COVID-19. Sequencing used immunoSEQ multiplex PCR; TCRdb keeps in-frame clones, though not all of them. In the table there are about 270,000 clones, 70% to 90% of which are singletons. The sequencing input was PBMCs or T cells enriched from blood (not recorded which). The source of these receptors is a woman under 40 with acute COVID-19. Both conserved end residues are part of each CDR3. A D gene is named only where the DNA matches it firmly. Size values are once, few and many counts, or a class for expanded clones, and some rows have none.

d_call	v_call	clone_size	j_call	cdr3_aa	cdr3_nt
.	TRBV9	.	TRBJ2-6	CASSPPVNVYSGANVLTF	TGTGCCAGCAGCCCACCGGTTAATGTGTACTCTGGGGCCAACGTCCTGACTTTC
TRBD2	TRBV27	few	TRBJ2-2	CASTRLADGRTGELFF	TGTGCCAGCACCCGACTAGCCGATGGAAGGACCGGGGAGCTGTTTTTT
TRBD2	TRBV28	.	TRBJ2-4	CASSLSVREGNIQYF	TGTGCCAGCAGTTTATCGGTCAGGGAGGGGAACATTCAGTACTTC
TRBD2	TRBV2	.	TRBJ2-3	CASVGGYTDTQYF	TGTGCCAGCGTGGGGGGGTACACAGATACGCAGTATTTT
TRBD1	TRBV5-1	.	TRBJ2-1	CASSLVQGRGNEQFF	TGCGCCAGCAGCTTGGTTCAGGGCAGGGGGAATGAGCAGTTCTTC
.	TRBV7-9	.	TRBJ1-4	CASSFPLGGADEKLFF	TGTGCCAGCAGCTTCCCCCTCGGGGGTGCGGATGAAAAACTGTTTTTT
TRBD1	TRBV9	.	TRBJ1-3	CASSPRTGASGNTIYF	TGTGCCAGCAGCCCCCGGACAGGGGCGTCAGGAAACACCATATATTTT
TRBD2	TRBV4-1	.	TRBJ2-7	CASSQLTSGRALSDEQYF	TGCGCCAGCAGCCAACTTACTAGCGGGAGGGCCTTATCCGACGAGCAGTACTTC
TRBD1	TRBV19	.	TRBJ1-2	CASSPDRDRAGSYTF	TGTGCCAGTAGTCCCGACCGGGACAGGGCTGGGAGCTACACCTTC
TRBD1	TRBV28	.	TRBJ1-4	CASSETGGSTNEKLFF	TGTGCCAGCTCGGAGACAGGGGGTTCAACTAATGAAAAACTGTTTTTT
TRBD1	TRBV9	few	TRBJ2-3	CASSVVGQGAGDTQYF	TGTGCCAGCAGCGTAGTGGGACAGGGTGCAGGAGATACGCAGTATTTT
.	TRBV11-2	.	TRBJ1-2	CASSHEGAGYTF	TGTGCCAGCAGTCATGAAGGGGCTGGCTACACCTTC
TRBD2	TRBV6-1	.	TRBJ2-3	CASSEGAGGWDTQYF	TGTGCCAGCAGTGAAGGGGCGGGAGGTTGGGATACGCAGTATTTT
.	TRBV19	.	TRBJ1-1	CASLVRSEAFF	TGTGCCAGCCTGGTTAGATCTGAAGCTTTCTTT
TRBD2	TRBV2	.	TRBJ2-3	CASKMERGLAGVYTDTQYF	TGTGCCAGCAAGATGGAAAGGGGACTAGCGGGAGTCTACACAGATACGCAGTATTTT
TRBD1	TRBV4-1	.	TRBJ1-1	CASSSRGTGGFSTEAFF	TGCGCCAGCAGCTCAAGAGGGACAGGAGGGTTCAGTACTGAAGCTTTCTTT
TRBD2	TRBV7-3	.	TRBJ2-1	CASSSAGGLGNEQFF	TGTGCCAGCAGCTCAGCGGGAGGGCTGGGCAATGAGCAGTTCTTC
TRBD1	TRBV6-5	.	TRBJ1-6	CASKPDRESPLHF	TGTGCCAGCAAACCGGACAGGGAATCACCCCTCCACTTT
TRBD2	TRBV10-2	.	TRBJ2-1	CASSESSGSSIF	TGCGCCAGCAGTGAGTCTAGCGGGAGTAGTATCTTC
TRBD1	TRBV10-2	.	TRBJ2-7	CASSEAEGAGYEQYF	TGCGCCAGCAGTGAGGCAGAGGGGGCGGGTTACGAGCAGTACTTC
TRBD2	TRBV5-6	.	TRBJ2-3	CASSSSLAGGSDTQYF	TGTGCCAGCAGCTCCTCACTAGCGGGAGGCTCAGATACGCAGTATTTT
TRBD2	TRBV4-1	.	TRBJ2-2	CASSQDPAGGITGELFF	TGCGCCAGCAGCCAAGATCCCGCGGGGGGGATCACCGGGGAGCTGTTTTTT
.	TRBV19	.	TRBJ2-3	CASSVGAGRGTDTQYF	TGTGCCAGTAGTGTTGGGGCGGGGCGCGGCACAGATACGCAGTATTTT
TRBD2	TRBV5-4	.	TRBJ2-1	CASSAGGIQGTNEQFF	TGTGCCAGCAGCGCGGGGGGGATACAGGGGACAAATGAGCAGTTCTTC
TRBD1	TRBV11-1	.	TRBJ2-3	CASSFQGAGSTDTQYF	TGTGCCAGCAGCTTTCAGGGGGCAGGAAGCACAGATACGCAGTATTTT
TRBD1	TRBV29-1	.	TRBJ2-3	CSVGGTGVSDTQYF	TGCAGCGTTGGTGGGACAGGGGTTTCAGATACGCAGTATTTT
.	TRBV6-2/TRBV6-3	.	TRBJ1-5	CASSLGGATGVQPQHF	TGTGCCAGCAGCCTTGGGGGGGCGACGGGAGTTCAGCCCCAGCATTTT
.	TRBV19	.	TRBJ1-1	CASGVLNTEAFF	TGTGCCAGTGGAGTATTAAACACTGAAGCTTTCTTT
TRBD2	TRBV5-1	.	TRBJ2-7	CASSPGLAGVAYEQYF	TGCGCCAGCAGCCCGGGACTAGCGGGAGTAGCCTACGAGCAGTACTTC
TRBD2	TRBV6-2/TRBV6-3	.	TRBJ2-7	CASSLAGANEQYF	TGTGCCAGCAGCTTAGCGGGAGCGAACGAGCAGTACTTC
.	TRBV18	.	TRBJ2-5	CASSPVEYQETQYF	TGTGCCAGCTCACCAGTAGAGTACCAAGAGACCCAGTACTTC